Sequencing of this TCR beta chain was carried out in a study of blood T cell repertoires in COVID-19. V was cut by 6 bases and J by 4 bases, with 12 bases left in between. CDR3 length equals 14 residues. Looked up from germline, CDR1 is SNHLY and CDR2 is FYNNEI. Clones were sequenced by immunoSEQ multiplex PCR, and TCRdb holds only the in-frame ones, with some missing. The sample lists 200,000 to 300,000 clones; over 80% were seen once. The chain couples TRBV2 to TRBJ1-4; D remains unclear. Sequenced: peripheral blood. The sequence came from a woman aged 35 to 49 who had recovered from COVID-19. The CDR3: CASSLGSRNEKLFF. In DNA form, the CDR3 reads TGTGCCAGCAGCCTAGGAAGCCGTAATGAAAAACTGTTTTTT. Filled out from reference TRBV2 and TRBJ1-4, the complete variable domain reads EPEVTQTPSHQVTQMGQEVILRCVPISNHLYFYWYRQILGQKVEFLVSFYNNEISEKSEIFDDQFSVERPDGSNFTLKIRSTKLEDSAMYFCASSLGSRNEKLFFGSGTQLSVL.